A single sample is the source of the 17 T cell receptor beta chains below, sequenced in a study of shared clonotypes between healthy human individuals. Some clones are missing from TCRdb's copy, which holds only in-frame ones; the method was immunoSEQ multiplex PCR. The sample holds roughly 700,000 clones, around 90% seen once. The sample consisted of memory CD8+ T cells from PBMCs. Indicated subset: CD45RO+ cells pooled with CCR7-negative TemRA cells. These receptors originate from a man aged 18-30 years in good health. Some clones in this sample may be carry-over from other donors' samples.

This chain connects TRBV19 to TRBJ1-2; 7 nucleotides align to TRBD1. The CDR3 totals 11 residues. Germline values: CDR1 LNHDA, CDR2 SQIVND (reference sequence). V gave up 8 bases and J gave up 6 bases; unmatched junction bases: 3. CDR3 nucleotide sequence: TGTGCCAGTGGCAGGGGGAATGGCTACACCTTC. It is translated as CASGRGNGYTF.

This rearrangement joins TRBV11-2 to TRBJ1-1, with no clear D. The CDR3 extends over 12 amino acids. Germline values: CDR1 SGHAT, CDR2 FQNNGV. Trimming left V 3 bases short and J 6 bases short, with 8 bases between. For the CDR3, the DNA is TGTGCCAGCAGCTTTGTCGAGCCTGAAGCTTTCTTT. This gives the protein CASSFVEPEAFF.

The chain combines TRBV14 with TRBJ2-5; 13 nucleotides align to TRBD2. Germline CDR1 reads SGHDN; CDR2 reads FVKESK. V dropped 1 base and J dropped 5; count of bases not matched to a gene: 7. The CDR3 contains 17 residues. The CDR3: CASSQVLAGGPGETQYF. CDR3 DNA sequence: TGTGCCAGCAGCCAAGTACTAGCGGGAGGGCCGGGTGAGACCCAGTACTTC. Full variable domain (outside the CDR3, taken from reference TRBV14 and TRBJ2-5): EAGVTQFPSHSVIEKGQTVTLRCDPISGHDNLYWYRRVMGKEIKFLLHFVKESKQDESGMPNNRFLAERTGGTYSTLKVQPAELEDSGVYFCASSQVLAGGPGETQYFGPGTRLLVL.

The chain is built from TRBV10-3 and TRBJ2-7; 11 nucleotides line up with TRBD2. V trimming: 11 bases; J trimming: 2 bases; junction bases outside the gene matches: 5. There are 13 residues in the CDR3. CDR1 and CDR2 from the germline V gene are ENHRY and SYGVKD. The CDR3: CAVLAGAAYEQYF. CDR3 bases: TGTGCCGTACTAGCGGGGGCCGCCTACGAGCAGTACTTC.

The V and J genes are TRBV5-1 and TRBJ2-5; D not certain. V was trimmed by 4 bases and J by 5 bases, leaving 18 bases between them. This CDR3 is built from 15 residues. Germline values: CDR1 SGHRS, CDR2 YFSETQ. The CDR3 coding sequence is TGCGCCAGCAGCCCGACGGTGGGGTTAGGGGAGACCCAGTACTTC. It translates to CASSPTVGLGETQYF.

This clone was found once. The chain combines TRBV10-1 with TRBJ2-3; 7 nucleotides align to TRBD1. Trimming at V came to 6 bases and at J to 9 bases, leaving 6 bases not matched to a gene. This CDR3 spans 12 amino acids. CDR1 and CDR2 (germline): WNHNN, SYGVQD (reference sequence). CDR3 residues: CASRPQGETQYF. The DNA for the CDR3 is TGCGCCAGCAGGCCTCAGGGGGAGACGCAGTATTTT.

The gene calls are TRBV7-9 and TRBJ2-1; D is uncertain. Germline loops: CDR1 SEHNR, CDR2 FQNEAQ (reference sequence). The ends were cut back, 8 bases at V and 5 bases at J, with 13 bases in the middle. This CDR3 has 13 amino acids. The CDR3 spells CASGLSTHNEQFF. CDR3 coding DNA: TGTGCCAGCGGCCTGTCGACGCACAATGAGCAGTTCTTC.

This chain links TRBV5-6 with TRBJ2-3, with no clear D. Germline loops: CDR1 SGHDT, CDR2 YYEEEE. The CDR3 consists of 15 residues. V lost 0 bases and J lost 3, with 11 bases in between. CDR3 residues: CASSLVGVGTDTQYF. CDR3 nucleotides: TGTGCCAGCAGCTTGGTAGGAGTCGGGACAGATACGCAGTATTTT.

This chain joins TRBV2 and TRBJ1-4; 12 nucleotides agree with TRBD1. Trimming at V came to 3 bases and at J to 7 bases, leaving 0 bases not matched to a gene. CDR3 length equals 14 residues. Germline V gene sequence: CDR1 SNHLY, CDR2 FYNNEI. The DNA of the CDR3 is TGTGCCAGCAGTGAGGGACAGGGGGCTGAAAAACTGTTTTTT. This codes for CASSEGQGAEKLFF. The whole variable domain, remainder taken from reference TRBV2 and TRBJ1-4, is EPEVTQTPSHQVTQMGQEVILRCVPISNHLYFYWYRQILGQKVEFLVSFYNNEISEKSEIFDDQFSVERPDGSNFTLKIRSTKLEDSAMYFCASSEGQGAEKLFFGSGTQLSVL.

This clone came up once. V usage is TRBV4-1 and J usage is TRBJ2-7; D is possibly TRBD2 (5 bases). Trimming took 2 bases from V and 2 from J, leaving 7 bases between them. This CDR3 has 13 amino acids. CDR1 is MGHRA and CDR2 is YSYEKL in the germline V gene. As DNA, the CDR3 is TGCGCCAGCAGCCAATCCGGGACCTACGAGCAGTACTTC. Encoded protein: CASSQSGTYEQYF.

This CDR3 is CASSLGALGAETQYF. CDR3 bases: TGTGCCAGCAGTTTAGGGGCCCTAGGGGCGGAGACCCAGTACTTC. The rearrangement uses TRBV27 and TRBJ2-5; D may be TRBD1 (5 bases). CDR3 size: 15 residues. V dropped 2 bases and J dropped 5 bases, with 15 bases sitting between them. CDR1 and CDR2 (germline): MNHEY, SMNVEV (reference sequence).

The V and J genes are TRBV5-3 and TRBJ2-7, with TRBD2 as a possible D gene (6 bases). TRBV5-3 is an ORF for which the function is uncertain. The CDR3 consists of 20 residues. The germline V and J ends were trimmed by 0 bases and 5 bases, with 30 bases remaining between them. For the CDR3, the DNA is TGTGCCAGAAGCTTGGACGCGGGATCCTCCCGGGACCCTCTCGCCCACGAGCAGTACTTC. Translation: CARSLDAGSSRDPLAHEQYF.

The gene calls are TRBV28 and TRBJ2-7; D may be TRBD2 (5 bases). CDR1 is MDHEN, CDR2 SYDVKM, per germline. V was cut by 6 bases and J by 7 bases, with 19 bases left in between. This CDR3 spans 14 amino acids. The CDR3 coding sequence is TGTGCCAGCAGCCTCGGACTTGCAGTTGAGGAGCAGTACTTC. It encodes CASSLGLAVEEQYF. The whole variable domain, filled in from reference TRBV28 and TRBJ2-7, reads DVKVTQSSRYLVKRTGEKVFLECVQDMDHENMFWYRQDPGLGLRLIYFSYDVKMKEKGDIPEGYSVSREKKERFSLILESASTNQTSMYLCASSLGLAVEEQYFGPGTRLTVT.

This clone was counted a few times. In DNA form, the CDR3 reads TGTGCCAGCAGCTCCGGACGGAGCTCCTACAATGAGCAGTTCTTC. Translation gives CASSSGRSSYNEQFF. The J gene is TRBJ2-1, the V gene TRBV7-9; D remains unclear. From germline, CDR1 is SEHNR and CDR2 FQNEAQ (reference sequence). Trimming shortened V by 4 bases and J by 0 bases, and 10 bases separated the two germline ends. The CDR3 totals 15 residues.

The chain recombines TRBV27 with TRBJ2-1; D not certain. Germline assignment: CDR1 MNHEY and CDR2 SMNVEV (reference sequence). V lost 4 bases and J lost 6, with 16 bases in between. The CDR3 length is 15 residues. The CDR3 DNA is TGTGCCAGCAGTTCTGGCTCTGTTCTCTCCAATGAGCAGTTCTTC. Protein product: CASSSGSVLSNEQFF.

This clone was detected a few times. This sequence joins TRBV4-1 and TRBJ1-5; maybe TRBD1 (6 bases). Germline loops: CDR1 MGHRA, CDR2 YSYEKL. Trimming pared 1 base from V and 7 bases from J, leaving 11 bases between. The CDR3 covers 14 residues. The CDR3 DNA follows: TGCGCCAGCAGCCAAGTTGGGGGGCAACAGCCCCAGCATTTT. Encoded protein: CASSQVGGQQPQHF.

Comments on this clone: This sequence may be a read error, since a much larger clone differs from it by one base. In the same sample, other DNA sequences code for this CDR3. This chain uses TRBV28 with TRBJ2-1; D unresolved. Trimming took off 6 bases at V and 7 bases at J, with 4 bases between the two ends. Germline CDR1 is MDHEN and CDR2 is SYDVKM. The CDR3 runs to 10 residues. The CDR3 bases are TGTGCCAGCAGGGATAATGAGCAGTTCTTC. Its translation: CASRDNEQFF.